A selection of T cell receptor beta chains follows, all from one sample in a study of T cell repertoires in cytomegalovirus infection. MiXCR was run by TCRdb on the reads, yielding one entry per CDR3 protein. The profile shows approximately 770,000 distinct CDR3 sequences, around 29% of them singletons. These TCRs are of unknown antigen specificity. The material was cultured CD8+ T cells from PBMCs, obtained from culture after CMV antigen stimulation. Source of these receptors: a human donor in good health (CMV status not recorded). Some clones in this sample may be carry-over from other donors' samples. The conserved cysteine and the conserved F or W are not part of the CDR3 here.

j_call,v_call,cdr3_aa
TRBJ2-1,TRBV5-4,ASSLFHYNEQF
TRBJ2-3,TRBV12-3/TRBV12-4,ASSPERNTQY
TRBJ2-3,TRBV27,ASSKAGGPRTDTQY
TRBJ2-5,TRBV27,ASSQYAGPGETQY
TRBJ1-5,TRBV28,ASSLDREYQPQH
TRBJ2-2,TRBV12-3/TRBV12-4,ASSPQGGGFTGELF
TRBJ2-3,TRBV15,ATSIQTSTDTQY
TRBJ2-3,TRBV6-8,ASSYSSLAPDTQY
TRBJ2-3,TRBV4-1,ASSQGLDTQY
TRBJ1-1,TRBV7-2,ASSLSWQTNTEAF
TRBJ1-1,TRBV29-1,SVAAGSTEAF
TRBJ2-3,TRBV7-6,ASSEGVSDTQY
TRBJ1-1,TRBV27,ASRATGQGNTEAF
TRBJ2-7,TRBV6-5,ASSPRESYSYEQY
TRBJ2-1,TRBV20-1,SAPERGGSYNEQF
TRBJ1-1,TRBV10-2,AGAQGAETEAF
TRBJ2-1,TRBV4-1,ASSHLHGDEQF
TRBJ2-3,TRBV2,LRWEVGSGGTDTQY
TRBJ2-7,TRBV7-6,ASSRDGGYRDEQY
TRBJ1-1,TRBV12-3/TRBV12-4,ASSSSGPDNTEAF
TRBJ1-6,TRBV7-6,ASRGAVNSPLH
TRBJ2-7,TRBV7-6,ASSLEMASLHEQY
TRBJ2-2,TRBV12-3/TRBV12-4,ASRGGDTGELF
TRBJ2-2,TRBV25-1,ASSEFSGVGTGELF
TRBJ2-6,TRBV4-1,ASSQVVRTLKANVLT
TRBJ1-3,TRBV12-3/TRBV12-4,ASSLGTRNTIY
TRBJ1-5,TRBV7-4,ASSANFQPQH
TRBJ2-2,TRBV28,AGGQGAKTNTGELF
TRBJ1-4,TRBV5-5,ASSDTGARRNEKLF
TRBJ2-7,TRBV7-6,ASGSGGRTYEQY
TRBJ1-1,TRBV10-3,AIRPTNTEAF
TRBJ2-7,TRBV7-9,ASSFGARRNEQY
TRBJ2-2,TRBV7-8,ASSLKAGGLITGELF
TRBJ1-5,TRBV7-2,ASSLGGDGLWPQH
TRBJ1-3,TRBV7-9,ASSPDRGAGGNTIY
TRBJ2-1,TRBV2,ASSTRKLAGGLGNEQF
TRBJ2-1,TRBV19,ASSGGHRGGEQF
TRBJ2-3,TRBV6-8,ASSYFTGSTDTQY
TRBJ2-7,TRBV7-9,ASSSNIYEQY
TRBJ2-1,TRBV20-1,SARGSSALTYNEQF
TRBJ2-1,TRBV7-9,ASSPASGGPQF
TRBJ2-7,TRBV6-6,AASGNYYEQY
TRBJ1-1,TRBV3-1,ASSQMGTGGEEAF
TRBJ2-5,TRBV5-4,ASSLDGGFPIQETQY
TRBJ2-3,TRBV6-6,ASRGLAGGPGTDTQY